Below are 19 T cell receptor beta chains sequenced from a single sample in a study of blood T cell repertoires in COVID-19. TCRdb's table, derived via immunoSEQ multiplex PCR, lists solely in-frame clones and lacks some. Of some 180,000 clones listed, around 87% were seen once; the top ten hold 2% to 3%. The source material was peripheral blood. These receptors originate from an elderly woman with COVID-19, enrolled during active disease.

In this sample, this clone turned up once. CDR3 sequence reads: CASSLPQRKSYNEQFF. The CDR3 DNA reads TGTGCCAGCAGTTTACCCCAGCGGAAGTCCTACAATGAGCAGTTCTTC. The rearrangement links TRBV28 to TRBJ2-1; possibly TRBD2 for D (5 bases). This CDR3 comprises 16 residues. CDR1 and CDR2 from the germline V gene are MDHEN and SYDVKM. V lost 2 bases and J 1 base, leaving 12 bases between the germline ends.

V gene TRBV4-2 combines with J gene TRBJ1-1; 7 nucleotides line up with TRBD1. V lost 3 bases, J lost 4 bases, and 5 bases stayed unmatched. Looked up from germline, CDR1 is LGHNA and CDR2 is YNFKEQ. The CDR3 spans 14 residues. The CDR3, as DNA: TGTGCCAGCAGCCAGTCGACAGGGAGCACTGAAGCTTTCTTT. As protein: CASSQSTGSTEAFF.

This clone has just one count. Additional DNA sequences in this sample encode the identical CDR3. J is TRBJ2-7 and V is TRBV6-5; D is ambiguous. V lost 2 bases and J 4 bases, leaving 12 bases between the germline ends. The V gene's germline CDR1 is MNHEY and CDR2 SVGAGI. This CDR3 spans 14 amino acids. CDR3 region: CASSYTRNSYEQYF. In DNA, the CDR3 is TGTGCCAGCAGTTACACACGAAACAGTTACGAGCAGTACTTC.

V usage is TRBV28 and J usage is TRBJ2-3, with 7 nucleotides matching TRBD2. The germline V gene has CDR1 MDHEN and CDR2 SYDVKM. Trimming cost V 5 bases and J 3 bases; bases outside gene matches: 11. CDR3 length equals 16 residues. CDR3 loop: CASSPLGRGNTDTQYF. The CDR3 DNA sequence: TGTGCCAGCAGTCCCCTTGGGAGGGGAAATACAGATACGCAGTATTTT.

The chain carries TRBV7-2 and TRBJ1-5, with 7 bases identical to TRBD1. V lost 3 bases and J lost 5; bases outside the gene matches: 4. Germline assignment: CDR1 SGHTA and CDR2 FQGNSA. The CDR3 covers 14 residues. The CDR3 DNA reads TGTGCCAGCAGCTTGGGACAGTCATATCAGCCCCAGCATTTT. Translated: CASSLGQSYQPQHF.

This clone was observed a few times. The rearrangement links TRBV7-2 to TRBJ1-4, with TRBD1 matching over 7 bases. CDR3 size: 15 residues. Germline CDR1 reads SGHTA; CDR2 reads FQGNSA. Losses at the gene ends were 2 bases for V and 4 bases for J; bases not matched to a gene: 4. CDR3 in DNA: TGTGCCAGCAGCTTACTTGGGACAGATAATGAAAAACTGTTTTTT. Protein sequence: CASSLLGTDNEKLFF.

The V call is TRBV2, the J call TRBJ1-5; TRBD1 matches 10 bases. The V gene end was trimmed by 5 bases and the J gene end by 7 bases; junction bases not matched to a gene: 2. Germline V gene lookup returns CDR1 SNHLY and CDR2 FYNNEI. The CDR3 totals 13 residues. The CDR3 coding sequence is TGTGCCAGCAGTTTGGACAGGGGGCAGCCCCAGCATTTT. Protein product: CASSLDRGQPQHF.

The V gene is TRBV11-3, the J gene TRBJ2-2; 14 nucleotides align to TRBD2. This CDR3 has 17 amino acids. V was pared by 4 bases and J by 6 bases, with 7 bases of the junction left unmatched. The germline CDR1 and CDR2 sequences are SGHNT and YENEEA. This CDR3 is CASSSTETSGRAGELFF. CDR3 bases: TGTGCCAGCAGCTCCACGGAGACTAGCGGGAGGGCCGGGGAGCTGTTTTTT. The entire variable domain, with the rest obtained from reference TRBV11-3 and TRBJ2-2, is as follows: EAGVVQSPRYKIIEKKQPVAFWCNPISGHNTLYWYLQNLGQGPELLIRYENEEAVDDSQLPKDRFSAERLKGVDSTLKIQPAELGDSAVYLCASSSTETSGRAGELFFGEGSRLTVL.

This rearrangement joins TRBV9 to TRBJ2-5; possibly TRBD2 for D (6 bases). This CDR3 region has 15 residues. Per the germline V gene, CDR1 is SGDLS and CDR2 is YYNGEE. Between the trimmed V and J ends, which lost 0 bases and 2 bases, there was a span of 11 bases. As DNA, the CDR3 is TGTGCCAGCAGCGTAGGGGGCGGGGTACAAGAGACCCAGTACTTC. It yields the protein CASSVGGGVQETQYF.

The chain employs TRBV5-4 and TRBJ1-4; 11 bases match TRBD1. J lost 8 bases, V lost 2 bases, and 5 bases had no gene match. Germline values: CDR1 SGHNT, CDR2 YYREEE (reference sequence). The CDR3 extends over 15 amino acids. The CDR3 is CASSLWTGGEEKLFF. CDR3 DNA: TGTGCCAGCAGCTTATGGACAGGGGGCGAGGAAAAACTGTTTTTT.

The chain links TRBV6-2 or TRBV6-3 to TRBJ1-3; D gene unclear. Deletions cut 4 bases from V and 9 bases from J, with 16 bases between. The CDR3 contains 14 residues. Looked up from germline, CDR1 is MNHEY and CDR2 is SVGEGT. The CDR3 loop is CASSWMRASGTIYF. DNA of the CDR3: TGTGCCAGCAGTTGGATGCGAGCATCGGGCACCATATATTTT.

The chain employs TRBV9 and TRBJ2-7, with TRBD2 identical over 7 bases. The CDR3 is 14 residues long. J gave up 6 bases and V 0 bases, and 6 bases lay outside the gene matches. The germline V gene has CDR1 SGDLS and CDR2 YYNGEE. As DNA, the CDR3 is TGTGCCAGCAGCGTAGGGCCCCTAGCGGTCGAGCAGTACTTC. It is translated as CASSVGPLAVEQYF.

This clone was counted once. The rearrangement joins TRBV9 to TRBJ1-1; TRBD1 might be the D (5 bases). V was clipped by 1 base and J by 1 base, with 8 bases between them. Germline V gene data show CDR1 as SGDLS and CDR2 as YYNGEE. The CDR3 is made up of 14 amino acids. DNA of the CDR3: TGTGCCAGCAGCGTACAGGGATCGAACACTGAAGCTTTCTTT. Translated, it gives CASSVQGSNTEAFF. The full variable domain, completed using reference TRBV9 and TRBJ1-1, is DSGVTQTPKHLITATGQRVTLRCSPRSGDLSVYWYQQSLDQGLQFLIQYYNGEERAKGNILERFSAQQFPDLHSELNLSSLELGDSALYFCASSVQGSNTEAFFGQGTRLTVV.

This clone was recorded once. This chain joins TRBV6-5 and TRBJ1-5, with 7 bases that match TRBD1. V gave up 9 bases and J gave up 3 bases; unmatched junction bases: 8. The CDR3 has 14 residues. The germline V gene has CDR1 MNHEY and CDR2 SVGAGI. CDR3 DNA sequence: TGTGCCAGTAGCGAGAGGGGGCTCAATCAGCCCCAGCATTTT. Protein sequence: CASSERGLNQPQHF.

J is TRBJ1-2 and V is TRBV5-1; possibly TRBD1 for D (5 bases). Germline V gives CDR1 SGHRS, CDR2 YFSETQ. The CDR3 contains 13 residues. Trimming shortened V by 4 bases and J by 4 bases, and 11 bases separated the two germline ends. The CDR3 DNA reads as TGCGCCAGCAGCGCAGACAGCCTCTATGGCTACACCTTC. As protein: CASSADSLYGYTF.

The chain is built from TRBV5-4 and TRBJ1-1; TRBD1 is a possible D gene (6 bases). The CDR3 has 15 amino acids. CDR1 and CDR2 (germline): SGHNT, YYREEE (reference sequence). V was clipped by 2 bases and J by 3 bases, with 14 bases between them. The CDR3 is CASSLTGRADTEAFF. CDR3 coding DNA: TGTGCCAGCAGCTTAACAGGGAGGGCGGACACTGAAGCTTTCTTT.

The chain couples TRBV6-6 to TRBJ1-5; TRBD1 might be the D (5 bases). The CDR3 loop spans 13 amino acids. The V gene lost 7 bases and the J gene lost 4 bases, with 11 bases spanning the gap. Germline V gene data show CDR1 as MNHNY and CDR2 as SVGAGI (reference sequence). The CDR3 DNA sequence: TGTGCCAGCACCGAGACAGCAAATCAGCCCCAGCATTTT. It codes for CASTETANQPQHF.

This clone was counted a single time. V usage is TRBV7-2 and J usage is TRBJ2-1; possibly TRBD2 for D (5 bases). The CDR3 is 9 residues long. In germline, CDR1 is SGHTA, CDR2 FQGNSA. Trimming left V 5 bases short and J 15 bases short, with 8 bases between. For the CDR3, the DNA is TGTGCCAGCAGCCAGGACTTGTTCTTC. Amino acid sequence: CASSQDLFF.

The CDR3 DNA sequence: TGTGCCAGCAGCCATGGACTAGTCGAGGAGCAGTTCTTC. It specifies CASSHGLVEEQFF. This chain links TRBV7-2 with TRBJ2-1; 7 bases are a match to TRBD2. The junction had 8 bases not matched to a gene; V was cut back by 5 bases and J by 10 bases. The CDR3 is 13 residues long. CDR1 is SGHTA, CDR2 FQGNSA, per germline. Full variable domain (missing parts from reference TRBV7-2 and TRBJ2-1): GAGVSQSPSNKVTEKGKDVELRCDPISGHTALYWYRQSLGQGLEFLIYFQGNSAPDKSGLPSDRFSAERTGGSVSTLTIQRTQQEDSAVYLCASSHGLVEEQFFGPGTRLTVL.